This T cell receptor (beta chain) was observed in a study of shared clonotypes between healthy human individuals. Germline loops: CDR1 MNHEY, CDR2 SVGAGI. J lost 5 bases, V lost 4 bases, and 5 bases had no gene match. This CDR3 comprises 16 residues. Sequenced by immunoSEQ multiplex PCR; TCRdb stores in-frame clones only, minus some. The sample contains some 2,500,000 clones, under 95% of which appear only once. General observations from the study: Of the naive CD4 clonotypes, around 5% were shared across several donors.

To note about this clone: Its target is not known.

The source of this sequence is a man between 18 and 29 years old in good health. Some clones in this sample may be carry-over from other donors' samples. The chain couples TRBV6-5 to TRBJ2-2; 12 nucleotides agree with TRBD2. Sequencing used naive CD4+ T cells from PBMCs. Documented subset: CD45RA+ positively selected. The CDR3 sequence: CASSSRLAGVTGELFF. The CDR3 DNA follows: TGTGCCAGCAGTTCACGACTAGCGGGAGTTACCGGGGAGCTGTTTTTT.